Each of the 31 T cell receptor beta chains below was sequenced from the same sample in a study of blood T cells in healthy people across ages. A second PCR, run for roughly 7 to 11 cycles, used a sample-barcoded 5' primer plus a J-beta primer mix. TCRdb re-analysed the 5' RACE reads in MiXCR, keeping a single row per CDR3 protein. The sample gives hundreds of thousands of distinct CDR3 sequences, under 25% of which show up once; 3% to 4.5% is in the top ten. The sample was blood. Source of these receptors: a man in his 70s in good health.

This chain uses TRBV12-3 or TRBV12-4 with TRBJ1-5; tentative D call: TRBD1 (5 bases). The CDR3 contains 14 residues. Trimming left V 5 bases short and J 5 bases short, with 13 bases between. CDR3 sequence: CASSDRGRDQPQHF. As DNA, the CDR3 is TGTGCCAGCAGTGACCGGGGCCGGGATCAGCCCCAGCATTTT.

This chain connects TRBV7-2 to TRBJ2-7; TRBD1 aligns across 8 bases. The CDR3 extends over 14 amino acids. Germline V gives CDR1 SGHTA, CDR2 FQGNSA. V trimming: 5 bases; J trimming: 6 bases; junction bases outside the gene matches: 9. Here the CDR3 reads CASSNRPTGGEQYF. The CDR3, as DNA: TGTGCCAGCAGCAACCGCCCTACAGGGGGCGAGCAGTACTTC. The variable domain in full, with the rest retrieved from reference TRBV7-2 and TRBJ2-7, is GAGVSQSPSNKVTEKGKDVELRCDPISGHTALYWYRQSLGQGLEFLIYFQGNSAPDKSGLPSDRFSAERTGGSVSTLTIQRTQQEDSAVYLCASSNRPTGGEQYFGPGTRLTVT.

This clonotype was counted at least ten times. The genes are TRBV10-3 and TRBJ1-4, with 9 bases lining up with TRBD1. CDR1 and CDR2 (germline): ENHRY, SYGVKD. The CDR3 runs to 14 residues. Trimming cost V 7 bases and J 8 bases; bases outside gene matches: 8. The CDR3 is CAIKPTGGREKLFF. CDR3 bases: TGTGCCATCAAACCGACAGGGGGACGCGAAAAACTGTTTTTT.

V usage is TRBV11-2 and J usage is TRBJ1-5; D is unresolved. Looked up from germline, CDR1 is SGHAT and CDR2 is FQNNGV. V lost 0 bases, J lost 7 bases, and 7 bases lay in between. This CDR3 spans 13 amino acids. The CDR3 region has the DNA TGTGCCAGCAGCTTAGATCTGAGACAGCCCCAGCATTTT. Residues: CASSLDLRQPQHF. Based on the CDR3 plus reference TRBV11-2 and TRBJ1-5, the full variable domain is EAGVAQSPRYKIIEKRQSVAFWCNPISGHATLYWYQQILGQGPKLLIQFQNNGVVDDSQLPKDRFSAERLKGVDSTLKIQPAKLEDSAVYLCASSLDLRQPQHFGDGTRLSIL.

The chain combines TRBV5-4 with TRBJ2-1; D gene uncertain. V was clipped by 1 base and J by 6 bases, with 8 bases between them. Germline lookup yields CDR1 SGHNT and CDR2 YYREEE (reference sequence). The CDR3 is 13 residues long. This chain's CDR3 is CASSLTETNEQFF. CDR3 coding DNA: TGTGCCAGCAGCTTGACAGAGACCAATGAGCAGTTCTTC. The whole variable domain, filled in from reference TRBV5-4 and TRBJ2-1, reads ETGVTQSPTHLIKTRGQQVTLRCSSQSGHNTVSWYQQALGQGPQFIFQYYREEENGRGNFPPRFSGLQFPNYSSELNVNALELDDSALYLCASSLTETNEQFFGPGTRLTVL.

This CDR3 is CSVDIGLAGGQSSYNEQFF. DNA of the CDR3: TGCAGCGTCGACATCGGACTAGCGGGAGGGCAGAGCTCCTACAATGAGCAGTTCTTC. The V and J genes are TRBV29-1 and TRBJ2-1, with 15 positions matching TRBD2. CDR1 SQVTM and CDR2 ANQGSEA come from the germline V gene. This CDR3 has 19 residues. Trimming took 6 bases from V and 0 from J; bases not matched to a gene: 12.

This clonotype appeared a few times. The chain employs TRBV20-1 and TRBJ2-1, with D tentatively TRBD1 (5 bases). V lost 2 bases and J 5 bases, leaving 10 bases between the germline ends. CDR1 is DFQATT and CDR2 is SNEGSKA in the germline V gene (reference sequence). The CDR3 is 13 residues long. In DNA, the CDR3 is TGCAGTGCTAGAACCAGGGTAAACAATGAGCAGTTCTTC. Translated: CSARTRVNNEQFF.

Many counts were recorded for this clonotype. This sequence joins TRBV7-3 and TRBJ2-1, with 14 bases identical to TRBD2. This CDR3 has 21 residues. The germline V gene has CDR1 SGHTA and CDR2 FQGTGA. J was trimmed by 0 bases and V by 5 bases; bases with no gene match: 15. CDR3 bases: TGTGCCAGCAGCCCGCCCCGACTAGCGGGAGGGCATTTGCTCTCCTACAATGAGCAGTTCTTC. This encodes CASSPPRLAGGHLLSYNEQFF.

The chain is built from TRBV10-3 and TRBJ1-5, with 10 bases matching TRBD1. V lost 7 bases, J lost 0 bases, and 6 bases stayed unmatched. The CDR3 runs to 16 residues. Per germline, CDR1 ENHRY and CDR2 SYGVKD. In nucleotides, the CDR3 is TGTGCCATCAAACCCGGGACAGGGGATAGCAATCAGCCCCAGCATTTT. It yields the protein CAIKPGTGDSNQPQHF.

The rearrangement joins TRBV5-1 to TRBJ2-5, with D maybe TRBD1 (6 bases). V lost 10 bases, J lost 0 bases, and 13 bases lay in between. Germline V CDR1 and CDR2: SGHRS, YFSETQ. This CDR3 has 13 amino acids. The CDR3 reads CARNRDNQETQYF. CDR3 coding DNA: TGCGCCCGCAACCGGGACAACCAAGAGACCCAGTACTTC.

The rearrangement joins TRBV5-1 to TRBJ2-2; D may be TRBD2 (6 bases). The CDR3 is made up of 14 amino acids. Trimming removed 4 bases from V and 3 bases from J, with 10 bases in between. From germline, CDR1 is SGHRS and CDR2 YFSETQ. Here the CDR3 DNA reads TGCGCCAGCAGCGTGACTAGTGACACCGGGGAGCTGTTTTTT. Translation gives CASSVTSDTGELFF. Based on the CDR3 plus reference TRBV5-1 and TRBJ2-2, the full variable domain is KAGVTQTPRYLIKTRGQQVTLSCSPISGHRSVSWYQQTPGQGLQFLFEYFSETQRNKGNFPGRFSGRQFSNSRSEMNVSTLELGDSALYLCASSVTSDTGELFFGEGSRLTVL.

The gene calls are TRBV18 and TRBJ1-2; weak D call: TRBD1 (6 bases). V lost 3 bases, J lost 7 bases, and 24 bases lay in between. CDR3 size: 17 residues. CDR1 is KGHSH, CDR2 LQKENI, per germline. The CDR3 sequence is CASSPRPPAGQSSGYTF. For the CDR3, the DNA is TGTGCCAGCTCACCCAGACCTCCCGCCGGACAGAGCTCTGGCTACACCTTC.

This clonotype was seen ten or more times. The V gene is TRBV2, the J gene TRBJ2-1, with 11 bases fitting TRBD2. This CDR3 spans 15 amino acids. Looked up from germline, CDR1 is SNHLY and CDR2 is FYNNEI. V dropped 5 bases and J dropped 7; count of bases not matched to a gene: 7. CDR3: CASSTGTSGGNEQFF. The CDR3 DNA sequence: TGTGCCAGCAGTACCGGGACTAGCGGTGGGAATGAGCAGTTCTTC.

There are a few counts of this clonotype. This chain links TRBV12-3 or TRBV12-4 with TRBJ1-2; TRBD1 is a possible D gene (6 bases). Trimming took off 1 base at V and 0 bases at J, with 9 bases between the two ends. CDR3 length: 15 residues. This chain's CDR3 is CASSLVDRSNYGYTF. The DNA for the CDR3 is TGTGCCAGCAGTTTAGTAGACAGGTCTAACTATGGCTACACCTTC.

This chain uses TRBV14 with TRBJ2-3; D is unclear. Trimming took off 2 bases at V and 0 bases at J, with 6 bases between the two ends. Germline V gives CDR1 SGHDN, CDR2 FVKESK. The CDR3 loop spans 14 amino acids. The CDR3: CASSQPQSTDTQYF. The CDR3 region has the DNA TGTGCCAGCAGCCAACCTCAAAGCACAGATACGCAGTATTTT.

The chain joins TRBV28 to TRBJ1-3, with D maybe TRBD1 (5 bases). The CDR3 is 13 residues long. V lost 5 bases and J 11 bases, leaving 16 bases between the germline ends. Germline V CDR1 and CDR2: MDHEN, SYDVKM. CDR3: CASSPPRGGAIYF. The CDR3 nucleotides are TGTGCCAGCAGTCCACCTCGGGGCGGCGCCATATATTTT.

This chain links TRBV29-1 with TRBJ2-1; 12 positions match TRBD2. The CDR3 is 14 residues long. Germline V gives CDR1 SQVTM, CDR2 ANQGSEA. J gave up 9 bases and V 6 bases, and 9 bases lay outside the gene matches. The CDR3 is CSVGGLAGLFEQFF. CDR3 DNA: TGCAGCGTCGGTGGACTAGCGGGACTATTTGAGCAGTTCTTC.

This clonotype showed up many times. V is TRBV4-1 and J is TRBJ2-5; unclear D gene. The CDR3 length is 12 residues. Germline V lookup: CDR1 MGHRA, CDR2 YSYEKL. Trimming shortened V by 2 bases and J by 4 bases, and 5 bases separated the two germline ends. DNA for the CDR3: TGCGCCAGCAGCCAATTAGGAGAGACCCAGTACTTC. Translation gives CASSQLGETQYF.

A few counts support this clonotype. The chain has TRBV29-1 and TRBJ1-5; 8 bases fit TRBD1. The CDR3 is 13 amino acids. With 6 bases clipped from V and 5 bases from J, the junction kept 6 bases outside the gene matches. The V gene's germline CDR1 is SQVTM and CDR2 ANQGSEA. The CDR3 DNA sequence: TGCAGCGTCAGGACAGGGTGGGATCAGCCCCAGCATTTT. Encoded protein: CSVRTGWDQPQHF.

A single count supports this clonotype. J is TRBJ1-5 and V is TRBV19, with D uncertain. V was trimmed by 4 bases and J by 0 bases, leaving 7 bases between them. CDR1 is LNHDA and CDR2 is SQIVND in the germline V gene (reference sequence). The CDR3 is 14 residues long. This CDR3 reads CASSTSTSNQPQHF. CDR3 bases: TGTGCCAGTAGTACGTCTACTAGCAATCAGCCCCAGCATTTT.

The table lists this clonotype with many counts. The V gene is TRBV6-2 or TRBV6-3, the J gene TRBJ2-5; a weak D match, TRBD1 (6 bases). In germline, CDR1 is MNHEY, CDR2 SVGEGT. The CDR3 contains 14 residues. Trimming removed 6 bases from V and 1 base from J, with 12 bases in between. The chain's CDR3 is CASRTGVGQETQYF. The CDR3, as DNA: TGTGCCAGCAGGACAGGAGTAGGCCAAGAGACCCAGTACTTC.

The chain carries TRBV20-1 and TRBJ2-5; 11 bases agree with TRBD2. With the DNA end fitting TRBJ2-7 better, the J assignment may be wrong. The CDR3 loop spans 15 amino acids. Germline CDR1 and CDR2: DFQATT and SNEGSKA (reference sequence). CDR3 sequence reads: CSARGLAGGSHEQYF. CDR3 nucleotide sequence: TGCAGTGCTAGAGGGCTAGCGGGAGGTTCCCACGAGCAGTACTTC.

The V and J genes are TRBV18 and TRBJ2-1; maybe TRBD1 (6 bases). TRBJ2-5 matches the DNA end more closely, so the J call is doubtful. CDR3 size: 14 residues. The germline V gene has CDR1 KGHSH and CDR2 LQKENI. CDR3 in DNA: TGTGCCAGCTCACGAGCACAGGGCGGAGAGACCCAGTACTTC. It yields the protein CASSRAQGGETQYF.

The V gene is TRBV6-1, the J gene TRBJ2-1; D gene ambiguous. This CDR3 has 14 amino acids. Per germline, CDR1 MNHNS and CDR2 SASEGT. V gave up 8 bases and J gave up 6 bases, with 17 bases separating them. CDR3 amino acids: CASYGFRDSNEQFF. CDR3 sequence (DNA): TGTGCCAGCTATGGTTTTCGCGATTCCAATGAGCAGTTCTTC.

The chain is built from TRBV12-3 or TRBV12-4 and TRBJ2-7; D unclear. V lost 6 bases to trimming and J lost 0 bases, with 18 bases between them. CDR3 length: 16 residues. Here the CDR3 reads CASSPSVKGLSYEQYF. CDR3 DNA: TGTGCCAGCAGCCCTTCGGTGAAGGGTCTCTCCTACGAGCAGTACTTC.

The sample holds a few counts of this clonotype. The CDR3 bases are TGTGCCAGCAGCCCTAAGGACAGGGAGGGGGACGAGCAGTACTTC. Translating gives CASSPKDREGDEQYF. The chain is built from TRBV7-9 and TRBJ2-7; possible D gene TRBD1, 8 bases. Trimming took off 5 bases at V and 5 bases at J, with 19 bases between the two ends. The CDR3 extends over 15 amino acids. The germline gives CDR1 SEHNR, CDR2 FQNEAQ (reference sequence).

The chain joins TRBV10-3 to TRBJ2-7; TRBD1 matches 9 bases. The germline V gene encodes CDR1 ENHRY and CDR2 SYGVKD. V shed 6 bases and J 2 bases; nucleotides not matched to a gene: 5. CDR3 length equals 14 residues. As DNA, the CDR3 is TGTGCCATCAGAGAGACAGGGGGAGCCTACGAGCAGTACTTC. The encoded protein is CAIRETGGAYEQYF.

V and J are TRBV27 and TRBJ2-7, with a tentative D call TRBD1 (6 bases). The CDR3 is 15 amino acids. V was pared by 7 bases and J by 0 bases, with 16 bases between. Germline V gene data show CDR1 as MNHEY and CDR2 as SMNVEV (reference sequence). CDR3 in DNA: TGTGCCAGCAAACTGACAGGCTCTAGCTCCTACGAGCAGTACTTC. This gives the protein CASKLTGSSSYEQYF.

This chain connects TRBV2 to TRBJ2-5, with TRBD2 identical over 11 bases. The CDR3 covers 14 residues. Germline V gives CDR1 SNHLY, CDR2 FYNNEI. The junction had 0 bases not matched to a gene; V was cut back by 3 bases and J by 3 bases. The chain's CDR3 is CASSETSGEETQYF. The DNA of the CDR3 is TGTGCCAGCAGTGAGACTAGCGGGGAAGAGACCCAGTACTTC.

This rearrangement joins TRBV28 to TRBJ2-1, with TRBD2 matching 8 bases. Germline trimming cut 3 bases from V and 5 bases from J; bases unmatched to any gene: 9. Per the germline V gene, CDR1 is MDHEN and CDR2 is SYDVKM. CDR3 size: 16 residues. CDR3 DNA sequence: TGTGCCAGCAGTTTCTTGGCGGGAGGAGACCACAATGAGCAGTTCTTC. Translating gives CASSFLAGGDHNEQFF.

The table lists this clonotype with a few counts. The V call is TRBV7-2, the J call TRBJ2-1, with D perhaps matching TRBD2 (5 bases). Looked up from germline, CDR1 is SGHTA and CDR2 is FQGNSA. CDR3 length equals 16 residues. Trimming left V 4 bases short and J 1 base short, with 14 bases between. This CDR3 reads CASSSSGTPSYNEQFF. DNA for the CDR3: TGTGCCAGCAGCTCCTCGGGAACACCATCCTACAATGAGCAGTTCTTC.